The next 17 T cell receptor beta chains were all read from a single sample in a study of blood T cell repertoires in COVID-19. Clones were sequenced by immunoSEQ multiplex PCR, and TCRdb holds only the in-frame ones, with some missing. The sample yields about 150,000 clones, 70% to 85% seen once. The source material was peripheral blood. These receptors were obtained from a man aged 55 to 70 with COVID-19, enrolled during active disease.

The CDR3 DNA reads as TGTGCCAGCAGTGAAATAGGAGTTTATGGCTACACCTTC. Translation gives CASSEIGVYGYTF. The gene calls are TRBV2 and TRBJ1-2; D gene uncertain. Germline V gene data show CDR1 as SNHLY and CDR2 as FYNNEI. The ends were cut back, 2 bases at V and 5 bases at J, with 9 bases in the middle. The CDR3 length is 13 residues. Full variable domain (outside the CDR3, taken from reference TRBV2 and TRBJ1-2): EPEVTQTPSHQVTQMGQEVILRCVPISNHLYFYWYRQILGQKVEFLVSFYNNEISEKSEIFDDQFSVERPDGSNFTLKIRSTKLEDSAMYFCASSEIGVYGYTFGSGTRLTVV.

The rearrangement links TRBV2 to TRBJ1-6; D is undetermined. V lost 1 base and J 1 base, leaving 17 bases between the germline ends. The CDR3 has 19 residues. The germline CDR1 and CDR2 sequences are SNHLY and FYNNEI. DNA of the CDR3: TGTGCCAGCAGTGAAGAAAGGATAGGAGGGCTTTCCTATAATTCACCCCTCCACTTT. Translation: CASSEERIGGLSYNSPLHF.

The V call is TRBV11-2, the J call TRBJ1-1; tentative D call: TRBD1 (6 bases). The germline V and J ends were trimmed by 5 bases and 1 base, with 14 bases remaining between them. The germline V gene encodes CDR1 SGHAT and CDR2 FQNNGV. CDR3 length: 15 amino acids. CDR3 sequence reads: CASSPVRGTNTEAFF. CDR3 DNA: TGTGCCAGCAGCCCGGTGAGGGGGACGAACACTGAAGCTTTCTTT.

This chain joins TRBV9 and TRBJ2-5; TRBD1 matches 8 bases. With 1 base clipped from V and 5 bases from J, the junction kept 10 bases outside the gene matches. The germline V gene has CDR1 SGDLS and CDR2 YYNGEE. This CDR3 spans 16 amino acids. CDR3 protein: CASSVSWQGAWETQYF. CDR3 bases: TGTGCCAGCAGCGTAAGTTGGCAGGGGGCGTGGGAGACCCAGTACTTC.

V and J are TRBV7-2 and TRBJ1-1, with 7 bases lining up with TRBD1. J lost 0 bases, V lost 3 bases, and 4 bases had no gene match. The CDR3 has 15 amino acids. Germline assignment: CDR1 SGHTA and CDR2 FQGNSA. The CDR3 nucleotides read TGTGCCAGCAGCTTTAGCAGGGGGATGAACACTGAAGCTTTCTTT. Its translation is CASSFSRGMNTEAFF. The full variable domain, with the rest looked up from reference TRBV7-2 and TRBJ1-1, is GAGVSQSPSNKVTEKGKDVELRCDPISGHTALYWYRQSLGQGLEFLIYFQGNSAPDKSGLPSDRFSAERTGGSVSTLTIQRTQQEDSAVYLCASSFSRGMNTEAFFGQGTRLTVV.

The chain links TRBV6-2 or TRBV6-3 to TRBJ1-2, with TRBD1 matching 7 bases. With 4 bases clipped from V and 5 bases from J, the junction kept 7 bases outside the gene matches. Germline V CDR1 and CDR2: MNHEY, SVGEGT. The CDR3 spans 14 residues. CDR3 loop: CASSLEGTVYGYTF. The CDR3 nucleotides read TGTGCCAGCAGTTTGGAAGGGACAGTATATGGCTACACCTTC.

This clone was seen once. The chain combines TRBV4-3 with TRBJ2-1; 12 bases line up with TRBD2. Germline assignment: CDR1 LGHNA and CDR2 YSLEER. V was pared by 0 bases and J by 8 bases, with 5 bases of the junction left unmatched. The CDR3 extends over 16 amino acids. The CDR3 DNA is TGCGCCAGCAGCCAAGATGAGAGACTAGCGGGGGATGAGCAGTTCTTC. It encodes CASSQDERLAGDEQFF.

This clone was seen once. The V call is TRBV5-5, the J call TRBJ1-4, with a weak D call TRBD1 (5 bases). This CDR3 contains 17 residues. The germline CDR1 and CDR2 sequences are SGHKS and YYEKEE (reference sequence). V lost 0 bases to trimming and J lost 0 bases, with 12 bases between them. The CDR3 DNA is TGTGCCAGCAGCTTGGACGGCAGGGAATCAACTAATGAAAAACTGTTTTTT. Translated, it gives CASSLDGRESTNEKLFF.

The chain links TRBV6-5 to TRBJ1-4, with no clear D. The V gene lost 2 bases and the J gene lost 3 bases, with 10 bases spanning the gap. Germline assignment: CDR1 MNHEY and CDR2 SVGAGI. The CDR3 length is 15 residues. The CDR3 DNA reads TGTGCCAGCAGTTACAGGAGAAGCCCTAATGAAAAACTGTTTTTT. Translated: CASSYRRSPNEKLFF.

DNA of the CDR3: TGCGCCAGCAGTCAATCGCGTCGGGAACCTACCGGGGAGCTGTTTTTT. This gives the protein CASSQSRREPTGELFF. The chain has TRBV23-1 and TRBJ2-2; weak D call: TRBD2 (5 bases). TRBV23-1 is filed as an ORF, its function uncertain. CDR3 length: 16 residues. The ends were cut back, 0 bases at V and 5 bases at J, with 13 bases in the middle.

V gene TRBV28 combines with J gene TRBJ1-2, with D possibly matching TRBD1 (5 bases). V shed 6 bases and J shed 5 bases, with 19 bases lying between them. Germline V gene sequence: CDR1 MDHEN, CDR2 SYDVKM. The CDR3 is 15 amino acids. The CDR3 coding sequence is TGTGCCAGCAGGCCCGGGGGGGGAGGGTTATATGGCTACACCTTC. Protein: CASRPGGGGLYGYTF.

The chain couples TRBV18 to TRBJ2-3; TRBD1 agrees at 8 bases. This CDR3 has 13 amino acids. CDR1 is KGHSH and CDR2 is LQKENI in the germline V gene. V was pared by 8 bases and J by 3 bases, with 4 bases of the junction left unmatched. DNA of the CDR3: TGTGCCAGCCTGGACAGGGCGACAGATACGCAGTATTTT. Encoded protein: CASLDRATDTQYF. The whole variable domain, remainder taken from reference TRBV18 and TRBJ2-3, is NAGVMQNPRHLVRRRGQEARLRCSPMKGHSHVYWYRQLPEEGLKFMVYLQKENIIDESGMPKERFSAEFPKEGPSILRIQQVVRGDSAAYFCASLDRATDTQYFGPGTRLTVL.

The V gene is TRBV6-5, the J gene TRBJ1-4; D uncertain. The ends were cut back, 7 bases at V and 7 bases at J, with 13 bases in the middle. Germline CDR1 and CDR2: MNHEY and SVGAGI. This CDR3 region has 13 residues. CDR3 sequence reads: CASTSERGEKLFF. The CDR3 region has the DNA TGTGCCAGCACCTCCGAAAGAGGTGAAAAACTGTTTTTT.

This chain's CDR3 is CATRLGQGRHGYTF. CDR3 DNA: TGTGCCACCCGCCTCGGACAGGGCCGGCATGGCTACACCTTC. This rearrangement joins TRBV6-5 to TRBJ1-2, with 8 nucleotides matching TRBD1. CDR3 length: 14 residues. CDR1 is MNHEY and CDR2 is SVGAGI in the germline V gene. J gave up 6 bases and V 10 bases, and 13 bases lay outside the gene matches.

V is TRBV3-1 (or the pseudogene TRBV3-2) and J is TRBJ2-7, with D maybe TRBD2 (6 bases). Germline CDR1 and CDR2: LGHDT and YNNKEL (reference sequence). V lost 1 base and J 7 bases, leaving 17 bases between the germline ends. The CDR3 is 15 residues long. The CDR3 DNA reads TGTGCCAGCAGCCAAGGGGACCCAACGGGGGAGGAGCAGTACTTC. Translating it yields CASSQGDPTGEEQYF.

This clone has a handful of counts. The J gene is TRBJ2-7, the V gene TRBV7-6; perhaps TRBD1 as D (5 bases). The germline V gene encodes CDR1 SGHVS and CDR2 FNYEAQ. The CDR3 has 15 amino acids. With 1 base removed from V and 3 bases from J, the gap between germline ends came to 13 bases. The DNA for the CDR3 is TGTGCCAGCAGCTTAGAAGTGGGGCGCCACTACGAGCAGTACTTC. Translating gives CASSLEVGRHYEQYF. The entire variable domain, with the rest obtained from reference TRBV7-6 and TRBJ2-7, is as follows: GAGVSQSPRYKVTKRGQDVALRCDPISGHVSLYWYRQALGQGPEFLTYFNYEAQQDKSGLPNDRFSAERPEGSISTLTIQRTEQRDSAMYRCASSLEVGRHYEQYFGPGTRLTVT.

The V and J genes are TRBV19 and TRBJ2-7; no clear D gene. Trimming removed 5 bases from V and 3 bases from J, with 11 bases in between. Germline V gene lookup returns CDR1 LNHDA and CDR2 SQIVND (reference sequence). The CDR3 runs 13 residues. Written as DNA, the CDR3 is TGTGCCAGTAGTGAGGTGAAAGACTACGAGCAGTACTTC. This translates into CASSEVKDYEQYF.